This entry lists 23 T cell receptor beta chains sequenced from one sample in a study of T cell responses to AZD1222 COVID-19 vaccine. Assay: immunoSEQ multiplex PCR; the TCRdb copy retains only in-frame clones and omits some. The repertoire holds some 150,000 clones, with around 93% as singletons. Sequencing was performed on peripheral blood, taken 28 days after the second AZD1222 dose. Source of these receptors: an adult who received the AZD1222 COVID-19 vaccine.

About this clone: Other DNA sequences of this sample code for an identical CDR3. The chain employs TRBV27 and TRBJ1-5, with TRBD1 as a possible D gene (5 bases). The CDR3 runs 14 residues. V was clipped by 3 bases and J by 1 base, with 7 bases between them. Looked up from germline, CDR1 is MNHEY and CDR2 is SMNVEV (reference sequence). The CDR3 spells CASSLGGSNQPQHF. In nucleotides, the CDR3 is TGTGCCAGCAGTTTGGGGGGAAGCAATCAGCCCCAGCATTTT.

CDR3 region: CASSTPGQGDTIYF. CDR3 sequence (DNA): TGTGCCAGCAGTACCCCGGGACAGGGGGACACCATATATTTT. The chain carries TRBV6-5 and TRBJ1-3; TRBD1 aligns across 11 bases. Germline CDR1 MNHEY, CDR2 SVGAGI. V gave up 5 bases and J gave up 8 bases; unmatched junction bases: 5. The CDR3 contains 14 residues.

This clone has just one count. The chain employs TRBV2 and TRBJ1-5; 7 positions match TRBD1. The CDR3 contains 15 residues. V lost 9 bases, J lost 3 bases, and 11 bases stayed unmatched. Germline V gene data show CDR1 as SNHLY and CDR2 as FYNNEI. The CDR3 nucleotides read TGTGCCAGTAAATTGGACAGGCCAAACAATCAGCCCCAGCATTTT. As protein: CASKLDRPNNQPQHF. Drawing the rest from reference TRBV2 and TRBJ1-5, the complete variable domain is EPEVTQTPSHQVTQMGQEVILRCVPISNHLYFYWYRQILGQKVEFLVSFYNNEISEKSEIFDDQFSVERPDGSNFTLKIRSTKLEDSAMYFCASKLDRPNNQPQHFGDGTRLSIL.

The J gene is TRBJ1-1, the V gene TRBV5-5; D remains ambiguous. The CDR3 is 15 residues long. V lost 1 base to trimming and J lost 5 bases, with 15 bases between them. CDR1 SGHKS and CDR2 YYEKEE come from the germline V gene (reference sequence). Written as DNA, the CDR3 is TGTGCCAGCAGCTTGTATCTGGGCGGGCAGACTGAAGCTTTCTTT. Protein sequence: CASSLYLGGQTEAFF. The full variable domain, completed using reference TRBV5-5 and TRBJ1-1, is DAGVTQSPTHLIKTRGQQVTLRCSPISGHKSVSWYQQVLGQGPQFIFQYYEKEERGRGNFPDRFSARQFPNYSSELNVNALLLGDSALYLCASSLYLGGQTEAFFGQGTRLTVV.

The chain has TRBV3-1 (or the pseudogene TRBV3-2) and TRBJ1-4; a possible D gene is TRBD1 (5 bases). The CDR3 totals 15 residues. The V gene's germline CDR1 is LGHDT and CDR2 YNNKEL (reference sequence). With 1 base removed from V and 8 bases from J, the gap between germline ends came to 14 bases. The CDR3 spells CASSQGGARGEKLFF. The CDR3 DNA reads as TGTGCCAGCAGCCAAGGCGGGGCTCGAGGCGAAAAACTGTTTTTT.

This chain connects TRBV28 to TRBJ1-3, with D possibly TRBD1 on 6 matching bases. Deletions cut 4 bases from V and 3 bases from J, with 19 bases between. The CDR3 is made up of 17 amino acids. CDR1 MDHEN and CDR2 SYDVKM come from the germline V gene. This chain's CDR3 is CASSSSDTGQGGNTIYF. CDR3 bases: TGTGCCAGCAGTTCCAGTGATACGGGACAAGGTGGAAACACCATATATTTT. The full variable domain, completed using reference TRBV28 and TRBJ1-3, is DVKVTQSSRYLVKRTGEKVFLECVQDMDHENMFWYRQDPGLGLRLIYFSYDVKMKEKGDIPEGYSVSREKKERFSLILESASTNQTSMYLCASSSSDTGQGGNTIYFGEGSWLTVV.

The chain recombines TRBV28 with TRBJ2-2; D remains unclear. V lost 8 bases to trimming and J lost 1 base, with 8 bases between them. Germline V lookup: CDR1 MDHEN, CDR2 SYDVKM. This CDR3 region has 13 residues. The CDR3 DNA reads as TGTGCCAGCGAAGGAAGGAACACCGGGGAGCTGTTTTTT. Residues: CASEGRNTGELFF.

The chain employs TRBV28 and TRBJ2-1; 8 bases are shared with TRBD1. CDR3 length equals 15 residues. V lost 7 bases, J lost 6 bases, and 11 bases stayed unmatched. Germline V gene sequence: CDR1 MDHEN, CDR2 SYDVKM. In nucleotides, the CDR3 is TGTGCCAGCACAGCGCCACAGGGGGAGTTCAATGAGCAGTTCTTC. It translates to CASTAPQGEFNEQFF.

V gene TRBV30 combines with J gene TRBJ2-7; possible D gene TRBD2, 6 bases. Trimming removed 5 bases from V and 0 bases from J, with 8 bases in between. Germline V gene lookup returns CDR1 GTSNPN and CDR2 SVGIG (reference sequence). The CDR3 runs 12 residues. DNA for the CDR3: TGTGCCTGGGGGGGGACCTCCTACGAGCAGTACTTC. The encoded protein is CAWGGTSYEQYF.

This clone was found once. The chain joins TRBV6-5 to TRBJ1-3, with no clear D. Trimming removed 4 bases at V and 0 bases at J, with 13 bases between. The CDR3 consists of 16 residues. Germline values: CDR1 MNHEY, CDR2 SVGAGI. CDR3 DNA: TGTGCCAGCAGTTTACGTCCGGGGAGCTCTGGAAACACCATATATTTT. Amino acid sequence: CASSLRPGSSGNTIYF.

V is TRBV3-1 (or the pseudogene TRBV3-2) and J is TRBJ2-1; possible D gene TRBD2, 6 bases. This CDR3 is built from 13 residues. Trimming took off 3 bases at V and 10 bases at J, with 13 bases between the two ends. Germline assignment: CDR1 LGHDT and CDR2 YNNKEL (reference sequence). CDR3 in DNA: TGTGCCAGCAGCCACCCGGGACTGGGGGAGCAGTTCTTC. Amino acid sequence: CASSHPGLGEQFF.

This sequence joins TRBV3-1 (or the pseudogene TRBV3-2) and TRBJ1-2; 7 bases line up with TRBD1. Unmatched junction bases numbered 13, after V lost 0 bases and J lost 0 bases. The CDR3 contains 19 residues. The germline CDR1 and CDR2 sequences are LGHDT and YNNKEL (reference sequence). CDR3 sequence: CASSQDRDRVTGTNYGYTF. The CDR3 region has the DNA TGTGCCAGCAGCCAAGATCGAGACAGGGTAACGGGGACTAACTATGGCTACACCTTC.

This clone has just one count. This sequence joins TRBV27 and TRBJ2-2; 9 bases are a match to TRBD2. J lost 7 bases, V lost 4 bases, and 10 bases had no gene match. This CDR3 has 16 amino acids. Germline-derived CDR1 and CDR2 are MNHEY and SMNVEV (reference sequence). The CDR3 DNA reads TGTGCCAGCAGTTCTGTAGCGGGAGTAGTGGGCGGGGAGCTGTTTTTT. Residues: CASSSVAGVVGGELFF.

As for this clone: A read error may produce the germline difference seen at one junction end. This sequence joins TRBV29-1 and TRBJ2-6; D is tentatively TRBD1 or TRBD2 (6 bases each). CDR3 length: 14 residues. Per the germline V gene, CDR1 is SQVTM and CDR2 is ANQGSEA. The CDR3 DNA is TGCAGCGTCGAAGGGGGGTCGGGGGCCAACGTCCTGACTTTC. Translating it yields CSVEGGSGANVLTF.

The chain links TRBV28 to TRBJ1-2; D call uncertain. The CDR3 loop spans 16 amino acids. Germline V CDR1 and CDR2: MDHEN, SYDVKM. The germline V and J ends were trimmed by 6 bases and 4 bases, with 21 bases remaining between them. CDR3 residues: CASSPRVGVPSYGYTF. The CDR3 DNA reads as TGTGCCAGCAGCCCCCGGGTCGGGGTCCCTAGCTATGGCTACACCTTC.

The chain links TRBV5-8 to TRBJ2-1; tentative D call: TRBD1 (5 bases). The V and J ends lost 2 bases and 6 bases respectively, with 6 bases between them. CDR1 SGHTS and CDR2 YDEGEE come from the germline V gene. CDR3 length: 12 amino acids. The DNA for the CDR3 is TGTGCCAGCAGCTTCAGGGCCAATGAGCAGTTCTTC. Protein sequence: CASSFRANEQFF. Together with reference TRBV5-8 and TRBJ2-1, the CDR3 gives the full variable domain: EAGVTQSPTHLIKTRGQQATLRCSPISGHTSVYWYQQALGLGLQFLLWYDEGEERNRGNFPPRFSGRQFPNYSSELNVNALELEDSALYLCASSFRANEQFFGPGTRLTVL.

The chain uses TRBV7-8 and TRBJ1-6; D not certain. V was pared by 5 bases and J by 0 bases, with 14 bases between. This CDR3 spans 17 amino acids. In germline, CDR1 is SGHVS, CDR2 FQNEAQ. In nucleotides, the CDR3 is TGTGCCAGCAGCCCGCGAGTTGGGAGCTCCTATAATTCACCCCTCCACTTT. This encodes CASSPRVGSSYNSPLHF.

The V call is TRBV9, the J call TRBJ2-3, with TRBD1 matching 8 bases. The V segment lost 3 bases and the J segment 4 bases; nucleotides outside the gene matches: 16. This CDR3 is 18 amino acids long. In germline, CDR1 is SGDLS, CDR2 YYNGEE. In nucleotides, the CDR3 is TGTGCCAGCAGCGCTCGGGCGGACAGGGCCAAAGGCGCAGATACGCAGTATTTT. Translated, it gives CASSARADRAKGADTQYF.

This clone was found once. This chain connects TRBV25-1 to TRBJ2-2; no reliable D call. Trimming pared 2 bases from V and 1 base from J, leaving 5 bases between. Germline values: CDR1 MGHDK, CDR2 SYGVNS. The length of the CDR3 is 14 residues. CDR3 nucleotides: TGTGCCAGCAGTGAAGGCAGGAACACCGGGGAGCTGTTTTTT. Translation: CASSEGRNTGELFF.

The chain joins TRBV15 to TRBJ1-4, with D possibly matching TRBD1 (5 bases). In germline, CDR1 is LNHNV, CDR2 YYDKDF (reference sequence). Trimming removed 3 bases from V and 5 bases from J, with 13 bases in between. The CDR3 covers 15 residues. The DNA of the CDR3 is TGTGCCACCAGCAGGGGGGGAGGGGAGAATGAAAAACTGTTTTTT. Translated, it gives CATSRGGGENEKLFF.

The chain combines TRBV29-1 with TRBJ2-5, with 12 bases identical to TRBD2. The V gene's germline CDR1 is SQVTM and CDR2 ANQGSEA. The CDR3 sequence is 17 residues long. Trimming cost V 1 base and J 5 bases; bases outside gene matches: 11. CDR3 bases: TGCAGCGTTGAAGTTTTGGCTAGCGGGAGGGCCGTGGAGACCCAGTACTTC. Translation gives CSVEVLASGRAVETQYF.

The gene calls are TRBV6-5 and TRBJ2-1; 9 bases map to TRBD2. Looked up from germline, CDR1 is MNHEY and CDR2 is SVGAGI. The V and J ends lost 0 bases and 5 bases, in that order; junction bases with no gene match: 5. The CDR3 is made up of 16 amino acids. This CDR3 reads CASSYSSGSRDNEQFF. In DNA form, the CDR3 reads TGTGCCAGCAGTTACTCTAGCGGGAGTCGCGACAATGAGCAGTTCTTC.

The chain carries TRBV3-1 (or the pseudogene TRBV3-2) and TRBJ2-3; D ambiguous. Germline CDR1 LGHDT, CDR2 YNNKEL (reference sequence). The V end was cut by 3 bases, the J end by 4 bases, with 2 bases between. The length of the CDR3 is 11 residues. The DNA for the CDR3 is TGTGCCAGCAGCCATTCAGATACGCAGTATTTT. This encodes CASSHSDTQYF.